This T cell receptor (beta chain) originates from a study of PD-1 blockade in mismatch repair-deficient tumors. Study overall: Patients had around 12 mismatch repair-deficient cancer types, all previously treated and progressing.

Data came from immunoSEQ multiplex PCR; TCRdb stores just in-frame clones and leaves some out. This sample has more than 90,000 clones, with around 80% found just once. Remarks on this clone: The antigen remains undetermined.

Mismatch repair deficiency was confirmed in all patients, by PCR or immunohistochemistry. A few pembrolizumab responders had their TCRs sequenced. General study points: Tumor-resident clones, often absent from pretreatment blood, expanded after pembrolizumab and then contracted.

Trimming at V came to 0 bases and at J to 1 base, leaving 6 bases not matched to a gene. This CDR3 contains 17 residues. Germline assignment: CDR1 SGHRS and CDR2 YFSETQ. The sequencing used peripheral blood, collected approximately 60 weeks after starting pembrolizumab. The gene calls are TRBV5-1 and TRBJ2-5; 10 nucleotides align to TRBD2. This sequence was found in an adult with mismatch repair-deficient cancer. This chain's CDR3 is CASSLALAGASQETQYF. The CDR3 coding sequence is TGCGCCAGCAGCTTGGCGCTAGCGGGAGCATCCCAAGAGACCCAGTACTTC.